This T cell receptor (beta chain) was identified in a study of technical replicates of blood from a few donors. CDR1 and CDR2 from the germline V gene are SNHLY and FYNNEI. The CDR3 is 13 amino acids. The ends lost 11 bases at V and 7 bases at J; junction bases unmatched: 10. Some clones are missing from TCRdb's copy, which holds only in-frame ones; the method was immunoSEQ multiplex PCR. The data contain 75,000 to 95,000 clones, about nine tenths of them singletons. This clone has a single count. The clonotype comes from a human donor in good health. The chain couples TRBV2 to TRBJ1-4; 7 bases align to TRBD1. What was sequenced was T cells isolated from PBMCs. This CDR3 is CAVPGTAPEKLFF. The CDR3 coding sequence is TGTGCCGTACCCGGGACAGCGCCTGAAAAACTGTTTTTT.